This is a list of T cell receptor beta chains from one sample in a study of T cells expressing NK-cell markers. Each CDR3 protein gets one entry in TCRdb, which reprocessed the 5' RACE reads and gives no DNA. Found here are about 160,000 distinct CDR3 sequences; the top ten clones hold 18%. Sequenced input: blood T cells: a sorted CD56 or NKG2C T cell subset, CD4+ or CD8+ T cells, or bulk PBMC T cells (not recorded which). The receptors come from a woman aged 18-70 years in good health. CDR3s include the opening cysteine and the closing phenylalanine or tryptophan.

V: TRBV2
J: TRBJ2-1
CDR3: CASSEGRTEKGNEQFF

V: TRBV12-3/TRBV12-4
J: TRBJ1-4
CDR3: CASSFPGFNEKLFF

V: TRBV7-8
J: TRBJ2-1
CDR3: CASRARGVNEQFF

V: TRBV7-3
J: TRBJ2-2
CDR3: CASSSPRGGRNTGELFF

V: TRBV29-1
J: TRBJ1-5
CDR3: CSVEVQGSNQPQHF

V: TRBV7-2
J: TRBJ2-5
CDR3: CASSSRDEETQYF

V: TRBV12-3/TRBV12-4
J: TRBJ1-1
CDR3: CASSWDRGRGTEAFF

V: TRBV25-1
J: TRBJ1-6
CDR3: CASSALTGDPLHF

V: TRBV5-6
J: TRBJ1-1
CDR3: CASSLGRRGRNTEAFF

V: TRBV5-1
J: TRBJ1-1
CDR3: CGSSLIPGTGNTEAFF

V: TRBV10-3
J: TRBJ1-5
CDR3: CAINGGPAEQPQHF

V: TRBV24-1
J: TRBJ1-5
CDR3: CATSDAAEYNQPQHF

V: TRBV7-8
J: TRBJ2-1
CDR3: CASSFGTNNEQFF

V: TRBV9
J: TRBJ2-3
CDR3: CASSLVYSGGPDTQYF

V: TRBV19
J: TRBJ1-4
CDR3: CASSITGTEKLFF

V: TRBV20-1
J: TRBJ1-5
CDR3: CSARETGGNQPQHF

V: TRBV3-1
J: TRBJ2-1
CDR3: CASSQDLVGSIHNEQFF

V: TRBV10-3
J: TRBJ2-2
CDR3: CAISESPLAGVNTGELFF

V: TRBV29-1
J: TRBJ2-3
CDR3: CSVGGAGEGTDTQYF

V: TRBV12-3/TRBV12-4
J: TRBJ2-2
CDR3: CASSSIPFGELFF

V: TRBV20-1
J: TRBJ2-7
CDR3: CSARDGTGRTYEQYF

V: TRBV5-1
J: TRBJ1-1
CDR3: CASSSDGRGNTEAFF

V: TRBV4-2
J: TRBJ2-1
CDR3: CASSRTGPYNEQFF

V: TRBV25-1
J: TRBJ2-3
CDR3: CASSEYPDTQYF

V: TRBV28
J: TRBJ1-1
CDR3: CASSETGGDAFF

V: TRBV12-3/TRBV12-4
J: TRBJ2-3
CDR3: CASSLEEGPPEDTQYF

V: TRBV7-9
J: TRBJ2-7
CDR3: CAGEKSGSRPEQYF

V: TRBV24-1
J: TRBJ2-4
CDR3: CATSDRDTANIQYF

V: TRBV9
J: TRBJ1-6
CDR3: CASSVGSIGNSPLHF

V: TRBV5-1
J: TRBJ2-5
CDR3: CASSLGYRGETQYF

V: TRBV20-1
J: TRBJ1-6
CDR3: CSAKTAPNSPLHF

V: TRBV4-2
J: TRBJ2-7
CDR3: CASSQDPGISYEQYF

V: TRBV7-9
J: TRBJ1-2
CDR3: CASSQSQGSGYTF

V: TRBV7-8
J: TRBJ2-2
CDR3: CASSLSSGNTGELFF